A single sample is the source of the 8 T cell receptor beta chains below, sequenced in a study of shared clonotypes between healthy human individuals. The assay was immunoSEQ multiplex PCR, and TCRdb's table has in-frame clones only and misses some. The sample has about 2.2 million clones, 85% to 95% seen once. Terminally differentiated effector memory CD45RA+ cells were excluded by CCR7 positive selection of CD45RO-negative cells. The sample taken for sequencing was naive CD8+ T cells from PBMCs. These receptor sequences come from a man younger than 35 in good health. Some clones in this sample may be carry-over from other donors' samples.

The rearrangement uses TRBV27 and TRBJ2-1; D unresolved. The germline gives CDR1 MNHEY, CDR2 SMNVEV (reference sequence). This CDR3 has 15 amino acids. V gave up 5 bases and J gave up 5 bases, with 16 bases separating them. CDR3 in DNA: TGTGCCAGCAGTACAACCCCGGAGCGCCACAATGAGCAGTTCTTC. Protein sequence: CASSTTPERHNEQFF.

The chain uses TRBV4-3 and TRBJ1-2, with D perhaps matching TRBD1 (5 bases). The CDR3 runs to 15 residues. V lost 0 bases, J lost 2 bases, and 10 bases lay in between. Germline values: CDR1 LGHNA, CDR2 YSLEER. CDR3 amino acids: CASSQDLGENYGYTF. CDR3 coding DNA: TGCGCCAGCAGCCAAGATTTGGGGGAGAACTATGGCTACACCTTC.

The chain uses TRBV19 and TRBJ2-7; D tentatively reads TRBD1 or TRBD2 (6 bases each). Trimming removed 3 bases from V and 2 bases from J, with 11 bases in between. The germline V gene encodes CDR1 LNHDA and CDR2 SQIVND (reference sequence). The CDR3 extends over 14 amino acids. The CDR3: CASSIRGPTYEQYF. The CDR3 coding sequence is TGTGCCAGTAGTATCCGGGGGCCAACCTACGAGCAGTACTTC.

The V call is TRBV19, the J call TRBJ2-7; no definite D call. Deletions cut 3 bases from V and 0 bases from J, with 6 bases between. The length of the CDR3 is 13 residues. Germline V gives CDR1 LNHDA, CDR2 SQIVND (reference sequence). The CDR3 loop reads CASSIKVSYEQYF. CDR3 in DNA: TGTGCCAGTAGTATCAAAGTCTCCTACGAGCAGTACTTC.

J is TRBJ1-5 and V is TRBV7-9; a possible D gene is TRBD1 (5 bases). In germline, CDR1 is SEHNR, CDR2 FQNEAQ (reference sequence). Trimming removed 1 base at V and 9 bases at J, with 7 bases between. The CDR3 is 12 residues long. The chain's CDR3 is CASSLGGGPQHF. The CDR3 DNA is TGTGCCAGCAGCTTAGGGGGCGGGCCCCAGCATTTT.

This rearrangement joins TRBV7-9 to TRBJ2-7, with 8 bases that match TRBD1. CDR3 length: 16 amino acids. J gave up 1 base and V 3 bases, and 8 bases lay outside the gene matches. Germline V gene lookup returns CDR1 SEHNR and CDR2 FQNEAQ (reference sequence). CDR3 DNA: TGTGCCAGCAGCTTCTCTCAGGGGGCCCTATCCTACGAGCAGTACTTC. Its protein is CASSFSQGALSYEQYF.

The gene calls are TRBV13 and TRBJ1-1; no clear D gene. The CDR3 spans 13 residues. CDR1 is PRHDT and CDR2 is FYEKMQ in the germline V gene (reference sequence). Trimming took off 0 bases at V and 7 bases at J, with 9 bases between the two ends. The CDR3 nucleotides are TGTGCCAGCAGCTTAGGAGGGTCGGGTGAAGCTTTCTTT. This translates into CASSLGGSGEAFF.

The CDR3 sequence: CASGLVPGGTNYGYTF. DNA of the CDR3: TGTGCTAGTGGTTTGGTACCCGGCGGCACTAACTATGGCTACACCTTC. This chain links TRBV12-5 with TRBJ1-2; D remains unclear. Germline V gene lookup returns CDR1 LGHNT and CDR2 FRNRAP. This CDR3 spans 16 amino acids. Trimming shortened V by 0 bases and J by 0 bases, and 11 bases separated the two germline ends.